Listed below are T cell receptor beta chains from one sample, sequenced in a study of beta chain features in type 1 diabetes. Data came from immunoSEQ multiplex PCR; TCRdb stores just in-frame clones and leaves some out. The table has 250,000 to 350,000 clones, 11% seen once. What was sequenced was naive CD4+ T cells from blood. All receptors derive from a woman younger than 45 in good health. The CDR3 runs from the conserved cysteine through the conserved F or W. D genes are given only for firm matches. Clone size is given for some rows only: seen once, a few or many times, or a class if the clone is expanded.

clone size	V gene	D gene	J gene	CDR3 protein	CDR3 DNA
few	TRBV9	TRBD2	TRBJ2-1	CASSAGLALYNEQFF	TGTGCCAGCAGCGCGGGACTAGCGTTATACAATGAGCAGTTCTTC
.	TRBV7-3	.	TRBJ2-6	CASSFGSGANVLTF	TGTGCCAGCAGCTTCGGCTCTGGGGCCAACGTCCTGACTTTC
few	TRBV6-6	.	TRBJ1-1	CASRRPNRGTEAFF	TGTGCCAGCAGACGCCCAAATCGGGGCACTGAAGCTTTCTTT
few	TRBV27	TRBD1	TRBJ1-5	CASSPHYSGTGAETSNQPQHF	TGTGCCAGCAGTCCTCATTATTCGGGGACAGGGGCAGAGACTAGCAATCAGCCCCAGCATTTT
.	TRBV6-1	.	TRBJ2-3	CASSGSGNTDTQYF	TGTGCCAGCAGTGGTTCAGGGAACACAGATACGCAGTATTTT
.	TRBV28	TRBD1	TRBJ1-2	CASSSPDRANGYTF	TGTGCCAGCAGTTCACCGGACAGGGCGAATGGCTACACCTTC
few	TRBV19	.	TRBJ2-3	CASSKSLSPDTQYF	TGTGCCAGTAGTAAAAGCCTGTCTCCAGATACGCAGTATTTT
.	TRBV4-2	.	TRBJ2-1	CASSQDWQASYNEQFF	TGTGCCAGCAGCCAAGATTGGCAGGCCTCCTACAATGAGCAGTTCTTC
.	TRBV7-2	.	TRBJ1-2	CASSLAGKVYGYTF	TGTGCCAGCAGCTTGGCGGGGAAGGTCTATGGCTACACCTTC
.	TRBV18	TRBD2	TRBJ2-1	CASSPPGLADEQFF	TGTGCCAGCTCACCACCGGGACTAGCGGATGAGCAGTTCTTC
.	TRBV14	.	TRBJ2-7	CASSQSQGAHEQYF	TGTGCCAGCAGCCAAAGTCAGGGCGCCCACGAGCAGTACTTC
.	TRBV7-3	.	TRBJ2-2	CASSLRGTGELFF	TGTGCCAGCAGCTTACGCGGCACCGGGGAGCTGTTTTTT
.	TRBV5-1	.	TRBJ1-5	CASSPGRGNQPQHF	TGCGCCAGCAGCCCGGGCAGGGGCAATCAGCCCCAGCATTTT
few	TRBV7-9	.	TRBJ2-5	CASSYFLEGGKYF	TGTGCCAGCAGCTACTTCTTGGAGGGTGGCAAGTACTTC
.	TRBV4-2	TRBD2	TRBJ2-7	CASSRSGSGINHEQYF	TGTGCCAGCAGCCGCAGTGGGAGCGGGATTAACCACGAGCAGTACTTC
.	TRBV28	TRBD1	TRBJ1-5	CASSSGGRGGNQPQHF	TGTGCCAGCAGTTCAGGGGGCCGGGGGGGCAATCAGCCCCAGCATTTT
few	TRBV19	.	TRBJ2-4	CASDVGGTVAKNIQYF	TGTGCCAGTGATGTTGGAGGAACGGTAGCCAAAAACATTCAGTACTTC
.	TRBV6-6	TRBD1	TRBJ1-4	CASSAYRGTNEKLFF	TGTGCCAGCAGTGCCTACAGGGGAACTAATGAAAAACTGTTTTTT
.	TRBV7-2	TRBD2	TRBJ2-5	CASLPGLAGAGETQYF	TGTGCCAGCCTCCCCGGACTAGCGGGAGCGGGAGAGACCCAGTACTTC
few	TRBV10-3	.	TRBJ1-1	CAISDHGYTEAFF	TGTGCCATCAGTGATCACGGGTACACTGAAGCTTTCTTT
few	TRBV7-2	.	TRBJ1-3	CASSPAGFSGNTIYF	TGTGCCAGCAGCCCAGCCGGGTTCTCTGGAAACACCATATATTTT
few	TRBV7-2	TRBD1	TRBJ2-7	CASSSPGQTYEQYF	TGTGCCAGCAGCTCTCCGGGACAGACCTACGAGCAGTACTTC
few	TRBV25-1	.	TRBJ2-5	CASSPRTGVETQYF	TGTGCCAGCAGCCCGCGCACGGGAGTGGAGACCCAGTACTTC
.	TRBV9	.	TRBJ1-1	CASSERRANTEAFF	TGTGCCAGCAGTGAGAGGCGGGCGAACACTGAAGCTTTCTTT
.	TRBV7-9	TRBD1	TRBJ1-2	CASTTGEGQHGYTF	TGTGCCAGCACGACAGGGGAGGGCCAACATGGCTACACCTTC
few	TRBV30	.	TRBJ2-2	CAWSGGGELFF	TGTGCCTGGAGCGGTGGCGGGGAGCTGTTTTTT
.	TRBV30	TRBD1	TRBJ2-7	CAWRDRDYEQYF	TGTGCCTGGAGGGACAGGGACTACGAGCAGTACTTC
few	TRBV7-9	.	TRBJ1-5	CASSDQTAGINQPQHF	TGTGCCAGCAGCGATCAGACGGCAGGGATTAATCAGCCCCAGCATTTT
few	TRBV19	.	TRBJ2-2	CASSIEAVVGTGELFF	TGTGCCAGTAGTATAGAGGCGGTCGTAGGCACCGGGGAGCTGTTTTTT
.	TRBV19	.	TRBJ1-2	CASHGDSPGDYLGYTF	TGTGCCAGTCACGGGGACTCACCGGGGGATTATCTTGGCTACACCTTC
.	TRBV18	.	TRBJ2-3	CASSPPTGTSTDTQYF	TGTGCCAGCTCACCACCGACTGGAACTAGCACAGATACGCAGTATTTT
few	TRBV9	TRBD2	TRBJ2-1	CASSLTSGSSYNEQFF	TGTGCCAGCAGCCTAACTAGCGGGAGCTCCTACAATGAGCAGTTCTTC
.	TRBV7-6	.	TRBJ2-5	CASSPFISETQYF	TGTGCCAGCAGCCCGTTTATTAGCGAGACCCAGTACTTC
.	TRBV9	.	TRBJ2-7	CASSVTGQPYEQYF	TGTGCCAGCAGCGTCACGGGACAACCATACGAGCAGTACTTC
few	TRBV28	.	TRBJ1-1	CASVEVPGTEAFF	TGTGCCAGCGTGGAGGTCCCGGGAACTGAAGCTTTCTTT
.	TRBV9	TRBD1	TRBJ1-5	CASEGQGVNQPQHF	TGTGCCAGCGAGGGGCAGGGGGTCAATCAGCCCCAGCATTTT
.	TRBV28	.	TRBJ2-7	CASSSQGSPYEQYF	TGTGCCAGCAGTTCTCAGGGGAGCCCCTACGAGCAGTACTTC
few	TRBV19	TRBD2	TRBJ2-1	CASTREMFDEQFF	TGTGCCAGTACGCGGGAGATGTTTGATGAGCAGTTCTTC
few	TRBV30	.	TRBJ2-5	CAWSVNRGETQYF	TGTGCCTGGAGTGTAAACCGGGGGGAGACCCAGTACTTC
few	TRBV19	TRBD2	TRBJ2-7	CASSAGLAGAVSYEQYF	TGTGCCAGTAGTGCCGGACTAGCGGGAGCGGTCTCCTACGAGCAGTACTTC
.	TRBV7-3	TRBD2	TRBJ2-5	CASSYSGRETQYF	TGTGCCAGCAGCTATAGCGGGAGGGAGACCCAGTACTTC